This paragraph reports one T cell receptor (beta chain). What this receptor recognizes is not known. No clone much larger than this one lies a single base away; base qualities are absent. Profiling of TCR beta VDJ combinations and CDR3 sequences used genomic DNA as the template. An Illumina HiSeq 2000 was the platform used for TCR repertoire sequencing. In the source study's methods: Repertoires were assessed using TRBV/TRBJ rearrangement plots, CDR3 size and DJ length profiles, and Simpson's diversity index. The most abundant DNA sequence in the deep sequencing data was taken as the immunodominant clone. CDR3 amino acid sequences were checked for sharing between subjects and were compared against published repertoires and the VDJdb database. In TCRdb, the public reads were trimmed at Q25 with fastp and aligned with MiXCR, with productive beta chains retained. CDR3 protein sequences are deduplicated, and each keeps its most common genes and DNA. The V and J calls, along with clone size, are taken from TCRdb and not from the paper's own processing. For this sample there are 150,000 to 200,000 distinct CDR3 sequences; around 52% appear just once. The top ten clones comprise about 31% of the sample.

Expansion of CD8+CD57+ cells had been shown by flow cytometry in the patients chosen for sequencing. Severe acquired aplastic anemia was diagnosed in all patients according to International Study of Aplastic Anemia and Agranulocytosis and Camitta criteria. No therapy had been received by the patients at the time of blood sampling. TCR repertoires of sorted CD4+ and CD8+ blood T cells from severe aplastic anemia patients and healthy subjects were deep-sequenced in the study. Patients were enrolled in the USA under clinicaltrials.gov protocols 00001620, 01623167, 00001397, 00071045, 00081523 and 00961064. Ficoll-Paque density gradient centrifugation was used to isolate peripheral blood mononuclear cells. CD4+ and CD8+ T cells were sorted by FACS or magnetic beads before DNA extraction. The data belong to a study of CD8+CD57+ T cells in acquired aplastic anemia listed by TCRdb under 2018. Concerning the study at large: A mean of 3.2 ug of DNA, ranging from about 0.2 to 27.4 ug, was extracted from sorted CD4+ and CD8+ cells. CD8+CD57+ expansion was defined as a frequency above the mean frequency observed in healthy subjects. Summary of the overall study and its limitations: Roughly 31 CD8+ CDR3 sequences were shared between patients and controls but appeared highly expressed in patients and within their immunodominant clones. No significant difference in CD8+ Simpson's diversity was found between patients and healthy controls (P=0.060).

The CDR3 sequence holds 17 residues, the cysteine and phenylalanine included. The DNA shown is the 51-base CDR3, in frame from base 1. In the germline V gene, CDR1 corresponds to WSHSY and CDR2 to SAAADI. The germline V and J ends show losses of 7 bases and 2 bases respectively, and no gene match explains 12 bases of the junction. This receptor was identified in a human donor with aplastic anemia. The specimen was sorted CD4+, CD8+, or CD8+CD57+ T cells (not recorded which) from PBMCs. The chain employs TRBV10-2 and TRBJ2-7; TRBD2 aligns with 12 central bases. The CDR3 reads CASKGGASGREAYEQYF. The DNA is as follows: TGCGCCAGCAAGGGTGGGGCTAGCGGGAGGGAAGCCTACGAGCAGTACTTC.